This is a list of T cell receptor beta chains from one sample in a study of T cells in localized non-small cell lung cancer. Assay: immunoSEQ multiplex PCR; the TCRdb copy retains only in-frame clones and omits some. The repertoire holds about 52,000 clones, with around nine tenths as singletons. The sequences come from PBMCs, collected before any cancer treatment. Every receptor here comes from a female donor with stage II lung adenocarcinoma. Each CDR3 is given with its conserved first and last residue. The D gene is left open where the match is weak. Expanded clones are given a class, and other clones once, few, many or no size at all.

>TRBJ2-3|TRBD2|NA|15|TRBV27
CASSQGLAGADTQYF
TGTGCCAGCAGCCAAGGACTAGCGGGGGCAGATACGCAGTATTTT
>TRBJ1-6|NA|NA|12|TRBV6-1
CASSTDNSPLHF
TGTGCCAGTTCGACGGATAATTCACCCCTCCACTTT
>TRBJ1-2|TRBD1|few|15|TRBV6-4
CASRRTGDGNYGYTF
TGTGCCAGCAGGCGGACAGGAGACGGGAACTATGGCTACACCTTC
>TRBJ2-7|TRBD1|NA|16|TRBV5-1
CASSLRPGTGDSEQYF
TGCGCCAGCAGCTTGCGTCCCGGGACAGGGGATTCCGAGCAGTACTTC
>TRBJ2-2|NA|NA|14|TRBV19
CASRRSPNTGELFF
TGTGCCAGTAGGAGGAGCCCCAACACCGGGGAGCTGTTTTTT
>TRBJ1-6|TRBD1|NA|15|TRBV4-1
CASSVRDRENSPLHF
TGCGCCAGCAGCGTCCGGGACAGGGAAAATTCACCCCTCCACTTT
>TRBJ2-3|TRBD1|NA|16|TRBV7-9
CASSSDRGGVTDTQYF
TGTGCCAGCAGCTCCGACAGGGGGGGAGTCACAGATACGCAGTATTTT
>TRBJ1-2|NA|NA|15|TRBV2
CASSERGGQGDGYTF
TGTGCCAGCAGTGAACGCGGGGGGCAGGGTGATGGCTACACCTTC
>TRBJ1-2|NA|NA|14|TRBV4-1
CASSQDPGPSGYTF
TGCGCCAGCAGCCAAGACCCGGGACCCAGTGGCTACACCTTC
>TRBJ1-2|NA|NA|15|TRBV7-9
CASSFGTDPNYGYTF
TGTGCCAGCAGCTTTGGGACCGACCCTAACTATGGCTACACCTTC
>TRBJ1-6|NA|NA|16|TRBV9
CASSVGTPQPGSPLHF
TGTGCCAGCAGCGTAGGGACCCCCCAGCCGGGTTCACCCCTCCACTTT
>TRBJ1-2|NA|few|15|TRBV4-1
CASSQDGRADYGYTF
TGCGCCAGCAGCCAAGACGGCAGGGCGGACTATGGCTACACCTTC
>TRBJ1-1|NA|NA|13|TRBV28
CATTSTGNTEAFF
TGTGCCACGACTTCCACAGGGAACACTGAAGCTTTCTTT
>TRBJ1-2|NA|NA|14|TRBV29-1
CSVDAQGYDEGYTF
TGCAGCGTTGATGCTCAGGGCTACGATGAAGGCTACACCTTC
>TRBJ2-2|TRBD1|NA|15|TRBV10-3
CAISLDRANTGELFF
TGTGCCATCAGTTTGGACAGGGCGAACACCGGGGAGCTGTTTTTT
>TRBJ2-6|NA|NA|15|TRBV12-5
CASALRISGANVLTF
TGTGCTAGTGCCTTACGTATCTCTGGGGCCAACGTCCTGACTTTC
>TRBJ2-7|TRBD2|medium-sized|16|TRBV7-8
CASSPGLAGGSYEQYF
TGTGCCAGCAGCCCGGGACTAGCGGGGGGTTCCTACGAGCAGTACTTC
>TRBJ1-4|NA|NA|15|TRBV5-8
CASSRTRGGSEKLFF
TGTGCCAGCAGCCGAACCCGAGGGGGTAGTGAAAAACTGTTTTTT
>TRBJ2-7|NA|NA|14|TRBV7-2
CASSFGTLTYEQYF
TGTGCCAGCAGCTTTGGGACTCTTACCTACGAGCAGTACTTC
>TRBJ2-3|NA|NA|13|TRBV5-1
CASSLDAADTQYF
TGCGCCAGCAGCTTGGACGCAGCAGATACGCAGTATTTT